This T cell receptor beta chain emerged from a study of T cell responses to AZD1222 COVID-19 vaccine. This clone appeared once. TCRdb's copy holds only in-frame clones and misses some; the assay was immunoSEQ multiplex PCR. The data show roughly 120,000 clones, 80% to 90% seen once. The CDR3 totals 14 residues. Germline values: CDR1 MNHEY, CDR2 SVGAGI. V lost 6 bases and J 4 bases, leaving 15 bases between the germline ends. The material was peripheral blood, obtained 28 days after the second AZD1222 dose. The J gene is TRBJ1-2, the V gene TRBV6-5; possible D gene TRBD1, 5 bases. The source of this sequence is an adult who received the AZD1222 COVID-19 vaccine. The CDR3 sequence: CASRPGGNSYGYTF. The CDR3 bases are TGTGCCAGCAGACCCGGGGGTAATAGCTATGGCTACACCTTC.